Listed below are T cell receptor beta chains from one sample, sequenced in a study of T cells in Graves' hyperthyroidism and ophthalmopathy. MiXCR, run by TCRdb on the multiplex PCR reads, gives a single entry per CDR3 protein. The sample lists 550,000 to 650,000 distinct CDR3 sequences; roughly 14% were seen once. Sample: blood. These receptors were collected from a woman in her twenties or thirties with Graves' hyperthyroidism that later progressed to Graves' ophthalmopathy. CDR3s include the opening cysteine and the closing phenylalanine or tryptophan. D genes are given only for firm matches.

J gene: TRBJ1-5
D gene: TRBD1
V gene: TRBV27
CDR3 protein: CASSRDRVAINQPQHF

J gene: TRBJ2-7
D gene: TRBD1
V gene: TRBV6-1
CDR3 protein: CASRNAGTATNYEQYF

J gene: TRBJ2-7
D gene: TRBD2
V gene: TRBV5-1
CDR3 protein: CASSTDGMTSGGEQYF

J gene: TRBJ2-7
D gene: TRBD1
V gene: TRBV27
CDR3 protein: CASWAGGMDEQYF

J gene: TRBJ2-3
D gene: TRBD2
V gene: TRBV7-2
CDR3 protein: CASSSGTSGREGDTQYF

J gene: TRBJ2-2
D gene: TRBD1
V gene: TRBV11-2
CDR3 protein: CASSLQGALGGELFF

J gene: TRBJ2-6
D gene: NA
V gene: TRBV29-1
CDR3 protein: CSVVEQGSGANVLTF

J gene: TRBJ2-1
D gene: NA
V gene: TRBV5-1
CDR3 protein: CASSLGSGSSYNEQFF

J gene: TRBJ1-1
D gene: NA
V gene: TRBV6-2/TRBV6-3
CDR3 protein: CASSYSLWGDNTEAFF

J gene: TRBJ1-2
D gene: NA
V gene: TRBV28
CDR3 protein: CAGEGNYGYTF

J gene: TRBJ2-2
D gene: NA
V gene: TRBV10-3
CDR3 protein: CAISELGTANTGELFF

J gene: TRBJ1-1
D gene: NA
V gene: TRBV7-2
CDR3 protein: CASSYKGNTEAFF

J gene: TRBJ1-4
D gene: NA
V gene: TRBV3-1
CDR3 protein: CASSQGRFTNEKLFF

J gene: TRBJ1-2
D gene: NA
V gene: TRBV4-1
CDR3 protein: CASSPAGTKYGYTF

J gene: TRBJ1-5
D gene: NA
V gene: TRBV19
CDR3 protein: CASRSNREGNQPQHF

J gene: TRBJ1-1
D gene: TRBD1
V gene: TRBV27
CDR3 protein: CASTPQPGQGATEAFF

J gene: TRBJ2-7
D gene: TRBD2
V gene: TRBV10-3
CDR3 protein: CAISGLAGGASYEQYF

J gene: TRBJ2-3
D gene: TRBD2
V gene: TRBV11-3
CDR3 protein: CASSGREDPTDTQYF

J gene: TRBJ1-2
D gene: TRBD1
V gene: TRBV5-1
CDR3 protein: CASSLTQGARYGYTF

J gene: TRBJ2-7
D gene: NA
V gene: TRBV27
CDR3 protein: CASRNPGTYGNEQYF